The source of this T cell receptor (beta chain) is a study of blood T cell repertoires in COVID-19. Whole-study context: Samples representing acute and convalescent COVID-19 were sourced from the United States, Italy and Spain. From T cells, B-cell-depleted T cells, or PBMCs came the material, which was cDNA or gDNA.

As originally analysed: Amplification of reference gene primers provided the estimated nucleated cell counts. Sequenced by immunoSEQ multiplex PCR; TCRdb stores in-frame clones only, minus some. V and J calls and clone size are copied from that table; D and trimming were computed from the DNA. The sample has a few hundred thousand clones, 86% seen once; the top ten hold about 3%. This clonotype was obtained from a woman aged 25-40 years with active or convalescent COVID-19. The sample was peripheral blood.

The CDR3 protein is CAWSVGSSDTQYF. For the CDR3, the DNA is TGTGCCTGGAGTGTGGGCTCCTCAGATACGCAGTATTTT. The V gene is TRBV30, the J gene TRBJ2-3, with D uncertain. V lost 0 bases, J lost 4 bases, and 8 bases lay in between. The CDR3 runs 13 residues. CDR1 and CDR2 from the germline V gene are GTSNPN and SVGIG (reference sequence).